A selection of T cell receptor beta chains follows, all from one sample in a study of blood T cell repertoires in COVID-19. Here immunoSEQ multiplex PCR was the method, and the copy in TCRdb shows in-frame clones only, minus some. The sample lists 370,000 or so clones, approximately 80% seen once, with about 1% in the top ten. Source material: peripheral blood. These receptors came from a human donor with acute or convalescent COVID-19. The donor label of this sample is uncertain. Both conserved end residues are part of each CDR3. The D gene is left open where the match is weak. Rows give clone size only sometimes, using once, few, many, or a class for an expanded clone.

>TRBJ2-7|.|TRBV19|.|14
TGTGCCAGTGCCCTAGGAGCTGGAACCTACGAGCAGTACTTC
CASALGAGTYEQYF
>TRBJ1-2|.|TRBV3-1/TRBV3-2|once|14
TGTGCCAGCAGCCATCGTGGGGCTGACTATGGCTACACCTTC
CASSHRGADYGYTF
>TRBJ2-7|.|TRBV13|.|13
TGTGCCAGCACCGTAGGGAGGAACTACGAGCAGTACTTC
CASTVGRNYEQYF
>TRBJ1-5|.|TRBV2|.|14
TGTGCCAGCAGCGATGGACATACCCGAAGGCCCCAGCATTTT
CASSDGHTRRPQHF
>TRBJ1-2|TRBD1|TRBV4-1|.|15
TGCGCCAGCAGCTTTGACTTGGGACAGGGGTATGGCTACACCTTC
CASSFDLGQGYGYTF
>TRBJ1-1|.|TRBV12-5|.|13
TGTGCTAGTGGTGCCCGGGGGAACACTGAAGCTTTCTTT
CASGARGNTEAFF
>TRBJ2-1|TRBD1|TRBV7-8|.|13
TGTGCCACAGACAGGGGGCGCGGCAATGAGCAGTTCTTC
CATDRGRGNEQFF
>TRBJ2-1|TRBD2|TRBV7-9|.|16
TGTGCCAGCAGCACCCGGACTAGCGGGGGGACGGATGAGCAGTTCTTC
CASSTRTSGGTDEQFF
>TRBJ1-1|.|TRBV19|once|13
TGTGCCAGTAGCAAAGACAGAGACACTGAAGCTTTCTTT
CASSKDRDTEAFF
>TRBJ1-3|TRBD1|TRBV27|few|16
TGTGCCAGCAGGCGGACAGGGGGCGTATCTGGAAACACCATATATTTT
CASRRTGGVSGNTIYF
>TRBJ2-3|.|TRBV5-1|once|15
TGCGCCAGCAGCTTGGGGAGGGGAGGCACAGATACGCAGTATTTT
CASSLGRGGTDTQYF
>TRBJ2-1|TRBD2|TRBV7-8|.|18
TGTGCCAGCAGGTCAGGGGTAACCGGCGGGAGGGTTGAAAATGAGCAGTTCTTC
CASRSGVTGGRVENEQFF
>TRBJ1-1|.|TRBV29-1|.|13
TGCAGCGTTGATGTAGACAGCTACACTGAAGCTTTCTTT
CSVDVDSYTEAFF
>TRBJ2-1|.|TRBV19|.|14
TGTGCCAGTAGCTTGTGGAGCGGCAGGAATGAGCAGTTCTTC
CASSLWSGRNEQFF
>TRBJ1-4|TRBD1|TRBV5-1|.|17
TGCGCCAGCAGCTTGGCGGCAGGGGGCCCACTGAATGTGGAACTGTTTTTT
CASSLAAGGPLNVELFF
>TRBJ2-1|.|TRBV9|.|17
TGTGCCAGCAGCGTAGCTGGAGGGGTACTTACGTACAATGAGCAGTTCTTC
CASSVAGGVLTYNEQFF
>TRBJ2-7|.|TRBV21-1|.|13
TGTGCCAGCAGCAAAGCACTAACCTACGAGCAGTACTTC
CASSKALTYEQYF
>TRBJ1-2|TRBD1|TRBV19|.|15
TGTGCCAGCACCGGAGGCGGGACAGGGGAAAGCGGCTACACCTTC
CASTGGGTGESGYTF
>TRBJ1-2|.|TRBV5-1|.|16
TGCGCCAGCAGCCCCTATATCGGGGGGGGCAACTATGGCTACACCTTC
CASSPYIGGGNYGYTF
>TRBJ2-7|TRBD2|TRBV20-1|.|14
TGCAGTGCTAGTAATCTAGCGGCATCCTACGAGCAGTACTTC
CSASNLAASYEQYF
>TRBJ2-4|TRBD2|TRBV11-3|.|18
TGTGCCAGCAGCTGGGGGTGCGGCAGGGAGGGGGCCAAAAACATTCAGTACTTC
CASSWGCGREGAKNIQYF
>TRBJ1-5|.|TRBV30|.|16
TGTGCCTGGAGTGCCCGGGGGAGGGGGGACAATCAGCCCCAGCATTTT
CAWSARGRGDNQPQHF
>TRBJ1-1|TRBD1|TRBV27|.|15
TGTGCCAGCAGTTCATACCAAGACAGGGACACTGAAGCTTTCTTT
CASSSYQDRDTEAFF
>TRBJ1-1|.|TRBV28|.|14
TGTGCCAGCAGTTCCCGGGGGTTGCACGACCAAGCTTTCTTT
CASSSRGLHDQAFF
>TRBJ2-7|TRBD2|TRBV5-8|.|15
TGTGCCAGCAGCTTGGAACTAGCGGGAGTAGGCGAGCAGTACTTC
CASSLELAGVGEQYF